Included here is one T cell receptor beta chain sequence, with context. This entry comes from a study of regulatory T cells in long-lasting Graves disease. Building of the TCR beta libraries involved iRepertoire HTBI primers and Arm-PCR of CDR3 regions. MiXCR, applied by TCRdb to the multiplex PCR reads, yields one record per CDR3 protein. The sample consists of 450,000 to 600,000 distinct CDR3 sequences, around 15% of them appearing once. Time point of the sample: newly diagnosed GD, antithyroid drugs for less than 3 months. Generation of the TCR library employed RNA extracted from PBMCs. In Xi'an, China, an endocrinology department was the source of patients. Germline V lookup: CDR1 MNHEY, CDR2 SMNVEV (reference sequence). V gave up 3 bases and J gave up 0 bases; unmatched junction bases: 4. The CDR3 sequence is 16 residues long. The same data also went into a second study, on T cells in Graves' hyperthyroidism and ophthalmopathy. That report adds: Graves' hyperthyroidism qualified as stable when ophthalmopathy did not progress within 18 months. Hyperthyroidism in the patients, aged 18 to 65, was newly diagnosed and under 2 months in duration. Expanded thyroid clonotypes (above 0.001) were mostly also found in blood.

The TCR comes from a man in his forties with Graves disease. The V call is TRBV27, the J call TRBJ2-7, with TRBD2 matching over 11 bases. The starting material was peripheral blood mononuclear cells (PBMCs), obtained at new diagnosis, from a patient treated with antithyroid drugs. The CDR3 spells CASSFSGTSGSYEQYF. CDR3 DNA sequence: TGTGCCAGCAGTTTCTCCGGGACTAGCGGCTCCTACGAGCAGTACTTC.